The present TCR beta chain was sequenced within a study of human T cells and chemical hapten exposure (dated by TCRdb to about 2021). About the full investigation: Libraries were combined into a pool for sequencing, and differences in TCR yield between samples came mainly from small differences in library volumes within the pool. The study tracked peripheral blood TCR repertoire changes in vivo during primary and secondary sensitization to the hapten diphenylcyclopropenone (DPC) in alopecia patients. From each blood RNA sample, both TCR alpha and TCR beta chains were sequenced. Overall study results and their limits: Repeated subsampling changed both the strength of the expansion versus patch-test correlation and the threshold at which the correlation became significant. No change with DPC sensitization was found in the number of TCRs above 1 in 1000 frequency, and no evidence of global repertoire structure alterations was found.

The time point tag for this specimen amounts to: healthy volunteer bleed at 2 weeks. Unfractionated whole blood was collected in Tempus Blood RNA tubes, and total RNA was extracted from that blood. Five or six healthy volunteers served as TCR sequencing controls and were bled at day 0, 2 weeks and 6 weeks. The method was RACE. The listed sequencing device is NextSeq 500. During library preparation, unique molecular identifiers were attached to individual cDNA molecules so that TCRs could be counted in a quantitative, reproducible way. Processing in the source paper ran as follows. The median number of TCRs per sample was approximately 93,000, ranging from roughly 20,000 to 690,600. The Decombinator software suite was used to annotate V, J and CDR3 in the TCR reads. For the PS versus PT1 abundance plots, all samples were subsampled to the same number of TCRs (28,000). Expanded TCRs were defined as absent before sensitization and observed at least eight times at the 2-week time point. Starting from the raw public reads, TCRdb applied fastp trimming at Q25, assembled clones with MiXCR and retained in-frame beta chains. Merged by CDR3 protein, the rows form single entries marked with the most common genes and DNA. TCRdb's processing, not the authors' own work, is the source of the V and J calls. This sample holds tens of thousands of distinct CDR3 sequences; approximately 7.4% were observed only once. The top ten constitute less than 10% of the sample.

From the cysteine through the phenylalanine, the CDR3 covers 15 amino acids. Solely the CDR3 DNA is kept, with 45 bases framed from the first base. V drops 5 bases and J drops 0 bases, leaving 13 bases in between. CDR1 and CDR2 were assigned from the germline V gene as SGHTA and FQGNSA. There are many counts of this clonotype. Its antigen remains undetermined. One base away there is no much larger clone; base qualities are not given. Sequenced input: whole blood. The receptor chain draws on TRBV7-2 and TRBJ1-1; a tentative D match to TRBD1 spans 5 bases. The clonotype comes from a human donor in good health. Some clones in this sample may be carry-over from other donors' samples. The nucleotide sequence reads as follows: TGTGCCAGCAGCCGGACAAACGCCATGAACACTGAAGCTTTCTTT. The resulting protein is CASSRTNAMNTEAFF.